These 13 T cell receptor beta chains came from one sample sequenced in a study of cytomegalovirus exposure and HLA in healthy donors. 13 Jbeta primers and 60 Vbeta primers were used for the PCR. Libraries were prepared by immunoSEQ multiplex PCR; TCRdb keeps only in-frame clonotypes and omits some of them. There are 150,000 or so clones in the sample; about 83% occur only once, and less than 15% lies in the top ten. The sample taken for sequencing was PBMCs. The receptor set was obtained from a man aged 35 to 55 in good health and CMV-seropositive.

In this sample, this clone turned up once. The chain uses TRBV9 and TRBJ1-5, with D tentatively TRBD1 (5 bases). CDR1 is SGDLS and CDR2 is YYNGEE in the germline V gene. The CDR3 totals 18 residues. Trimming left V 0 bases short and J 5 bases short, with 21 bases between. The CDR3 spells CASSVGWGEEVGYQPQHF. DNA of the CDR3: TGTGCCAGCAGCGTAGGATGGGGGGAGGAGGTGGGATATCAGCCCCAGCATTTT.

This clone appeared a single time. The chain has TRBV4-1 and TRBJ2-7, with D possibly TRBD2 on 5 matching bases. Germline V lookup: CDR1 MGHRA, CDR2 YSYEKL. V was clipped by 6 bases and J by 2 bases, with 17 bases between them. This CDR3 spans 15 amino acids. The CDR3 sequence: CASSKRLATAYEQYF. CDR3 nucleotide sequence: TGCGCCAGCAGTAAAAGGCTAGCTACTGCCTACGAGCAGTACTTC.

The J gene is TRBJ2-3, the V gene TRBV27; 9 nucleotides agree with TRBD2. The J segment lost 4 bases and the V segment lost 2 bases, leaving 4 bases of the junction unmatched. The CDR3 is made up of 15 amino acids. Germline CDR1 is MNHEY and CDR2 is SMNVEV (reference sequence). CDR3 protein: CASSLVAGAPDTQYF. As DNA, the CDR3 is TGTGCCAGCAGTTTAGTAGCGGGAGCCCCAGATACGCAGTATTTT.

In its sample, this clone was seen a few times. An end of the junction differs from the germline gene, which may be a read error. The V gene is TRBV10-3, the J gene TRBJ1-2; weak D call: TRBD1 (5 bases). The CDR3 loop spans 12 amino acids. Germline V gene lookup returns CDR1 ENHRY and CDR2 SYGVKD. The CDR3 bases are TGTGCCAGCAGTTACGGCGGGGACGGCTACACCTTC. As protein: CASSYGGDGYTF.

The chain has TRBV7-9 and TRBJ2-3; TRBD2 matches 12 bases. The V gene's germline CDR1 is SEHNR and CDR2 FQNEAQ (reference sequence). The CDR3 totals 15 residues. Trimming took 3 bases from V and 7 from J; bases not matched to a gene: 5. The CDR3 loop reads CASSFTSGRFHTQYF. In DNA form, the CDR3 reads TGTGCCAGCAGCTTCACTAGCGGGAGGTTCCATACGCAGTATTTT.

The chain uses TRBV11-2 and TRBJ2-1; unclear D gene. CDR1 and CDR2 from the germline V gene are SGHAT and FQNNGV. V was clipped by 2 bases and J by 1 base, with 9 bases between them. The CDR3 spans 15 residues. The CDR3 loop reads CASSLTRLSYNEQFF. CDR3 DNA: TGTGCCAGCAGCTTAACGCGTCTTTCCTACAATGAGCAGTTCTTC.

The chain links TRBV5-6 to TRBJ1-5; D is ambiguous. Trimming took off 6 bases at V and 7 bases at J, with 17 bases between the two ends. Germline CDR1 SGHDT, CDR2 YYEEEE. This CDR3 comprises 14 residues. The CDR3 here is CASTKGGGKQPQHF. In DNA form, the CDR3 reads TGTGCCAGCACCAAAGGAGGAGGGAAGCAGCCCCAGCATTTT.

J is TRBJ1-1 and V is TRBV4-1; D possibly corresponds to TRBD1 (6 bases). This CDR3 spans 14 amino acids. Germline V lookup: CDR1 MGHRA, CDR2 YSYEKL. V gave up 5 bases and J gave up 1 base, with 11 bases separating them. The CDR3 DNA sequence: TGCGCCAGCAGCTACAGGGCACAGAACACTGAAGCTTTCTTT. As protein: CASSYRAQNTEAFF.

The chain is built from TRBV4-3 and TRBJ2-7; D uncertain. The V gene lost 1 base and the J gene lost 9 bases, with 16 bases spanning the gap. CDR3 length: 14 amino acids. Per the germline V gene, CDR1 is LGHNA and CDR2 is YSLEER. As DNA, the CDR3 is TGCGCCAGCAGCCAAGTATCAGGCCGGTTTGGGCAGTACTTC. This codes for CASSQVSGRFGQYF.

V and J are TRBV6-6 and TRBJ1-1; 8 nucleotides agree with TRBD1. Trimming removed 5 bases from V and 10 bases from J; junction bases left unmatched: 15. This CDR3 has 15 residues. CDR1 is MNHNY, CDR2 SVGAGI, per germline (reference sequence). The CDR3 spells CASSMPTGTGLGAFF. In DNA form, the CDR3 reads TGTGCCAGCAGTATGCCCACCGGGACAGGCCTTGGAGCTTTCTTT.

This sequence joins TRBV2 and TRBJ2-4; D not certain. This CDR3 comprises 16 residues. Germline loops: CDR1 SNHLY, CDR2 FYNNEI. With 1 base removed from V and 0 bases from J, the gap between germline ends came to 10 bases. CDR3 sequence (DNA): TGTGCCAGCAGTGAAGGGCAGTCCTTAGCCAAAAACATTCAGTACTTC. It specifies CASSEGQSLAKNIQYF. Looking up the rest from reference TRBV2 and TRBJ2-4 gives the full variable domain: EPEVTQTPSHQVTQMGQEVILRCVPISNHLYFYWYRQILGQKVEFLVSFYNNEISEKSEIFDDQFSVERPDGSNFTLKIRSTKLEDSAMYFCASSEGQSLAKNIQYFGAGTRLSVL.

This clone appeared a single time. The chain recombines TRBV25-1 with TRBJ1-3; D gene ambiguous. V lost 2 bases to trimming and J lost 3 bases, with 5 bases between them. Germline V lookup: CDR1 MGHDK, CDR2 SYGVNS. CDR3 size: 13 residues. The CDR3 DNA reads TGTGCCAGCAGTGAAGCCGGTGGAAACACCATATATTTT. This encodes CASSEAGGNTIYF.

This sequence joins TRBV27 and TRBJ2-7; a weak D match, TRBD1 (6 bases). The V gene lost 5 bases and the J gene lost 5 bases, with 22 bases spanning the gap. This CDR3 comprises 16 residues. Germline V gene data show CDR1 as MNHEY and CDR2 as SMNVEV (reference sequence). The CDR3 bases are TGTGCCAGCAGTCCACTCCTTACAGGGAGTTCCAACGAGCAGTACTTC. It is translated as CASSPLLTGSSNEQYF.